This TCR beta chain was obtained from a study of CD8+CD57+ T cells in acquired aplastic anemia. About the research overall: Yields of DNA that came from sorted CD4+ and CD8+ cells averaged roughly 3.2 ug.

This CDR3 contains 14 residues. J lost 6 bases, V lost 10 bases, and 11 bases had no gene match. Per germline, CDR1 ENHRY and CDR2 SYGVKD. Both TCR beta VDJ combination and CDR3 sequence profiling were carried out. Genomic DNA was the template for this profiling. TCRdb re-called the reads with MiXCR, one entry per CDR3 protein. The repertoire has 200,000 to 250,000 distinct CDR3 sequences, 61% of them found once; the top ten carry less than 30%. The chain couples TRBV10-3 to TRBJ2-1; 8 nucleotides line up with TRBD2. The TCR originated in a human donor in good health. Sequencing input: sorted CD4+, CD8+, or CD8+CD57+ T cells (not recorded which) from PBMCs. CDR3: CATSGGPSTNEQFF. DNA of the CDR3: TGTGCCACCTCGGGGGGGCCGAGTACCAATGAGCAGTTCTTC.